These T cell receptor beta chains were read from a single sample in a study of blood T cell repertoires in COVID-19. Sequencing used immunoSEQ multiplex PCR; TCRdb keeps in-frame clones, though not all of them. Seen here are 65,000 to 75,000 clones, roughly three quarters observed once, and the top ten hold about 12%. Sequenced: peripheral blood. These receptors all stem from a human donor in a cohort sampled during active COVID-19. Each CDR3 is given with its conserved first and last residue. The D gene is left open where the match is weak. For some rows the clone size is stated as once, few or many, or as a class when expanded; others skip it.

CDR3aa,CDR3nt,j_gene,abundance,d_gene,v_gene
CASSFGGSSYNEQFF,TGCGCCAGCAGCTTCGGGGGAAGCTCCTACAATGAGCAGTTCTTC,TRBJ2-1,.,.,TRBV5-1
CASRLDPGAPEAFF,TGTGCCAGCAGGCTCGATCCAGGTGCCCCTGAAGCTTTCTTT,TRBJ1-1,.,.,TRBV6-5
CASSLPGYGYTF,TGTGCCAGCAGCTTGCCGGGTTATGGCTACACCTTC,TRBJ1-2,.,.,TRBV7-2
CASSLCDRDSNQPQHF,TGTGCCAGCAGTTTATGCGACAGGGATAGCAATCAGCCCCAGCATTTT,TRBJ1-5,.,TRBD1,TRBV27
CASSPGQGAGYGYTF,TGTGCCAGCAGCCCTGGACAGGGGGCGGGATATGGCTACACCTTC,TRBJ1-2,.,TRBD1,TRBV7-4
CASSTTVGSYEQYF,TGTGCCAGTAGTACCACGGTGGGGAGCTACGAGCAGTACTTC,TRBJ2-7,.,.,TRBV19
CASRSRTGAGASTDTQYF,TGCGCCAGCAGATCAAGAACGGGAGCGGGCGCTAGCACAGATACGCAGTATTTT,TRBJ2-3,.,.,TRBV4-3
CASSPYPRGNRENIQYF,TGTGCCAGCAGTCCATACCCCAGGGGGAATAGGGAAAACATTCAGTACTTC,TRBJ2-4,.,TRBD1,TRBV28
CAISESAGVNTEAFF,TGTGCCATCAGTGAGTCGGCAGGGGTGAACACTGAAGCTTTCTTT,TRBJ1-1,.,.,TRBV10-3
CASSYEGNTEAFF,TGTGCCAGCAGTTACGAGGGGAACACTGAAGCTTTCTTT,TRBJ1-1,.,.,TRBV6-5
CASSHHPGQGQETQYF,TGCGCCAGCAGCCATCACCCGGGACAGGGACAAGAGACCCAGTACTTC,TRBJ2-5,.,TRBD1,TRBV4-1
CARSMETSGAQWGETQYF,TGTGCCAGAAGCATGGAGACTAGCGGGGCCCAGTGGGGAGAGACCCAGTACTTC,TRBJ2-5,few,TRBD2,TRBV5-3
CASSQRSLDVNTEAFF,TGTGCCAGCAGCCAAAGGAGTCTCGATGTGAACACTGAAGCTTTCTTT,TRBJ1-1,.,.,TRBV4-2
CASSSLAGAEKTQYF,TGCGCCAGCAGCTCCCTAGCGGGGGCCGAGAAGACCCAGTACTTC,TRBJ2-5,.,TRBD2,TRBV5-1
CASSVARGGGYGYTF,TGTGCCAGCAGCGTAGCTCGGGGAGGAGGGTATGGCTACACCTTC,TRBJ1-2,once,.,TRBV9
CAWAGKRGGSNEQFF,TGTGCCTGGGCCGGAAAGCGGGGGGGCAGCAATGAGCAGTTCTTC,TRBJ2-1,.,TRBD2,TRBV30
CASSTGQGYGYTF,TGTGCCAGCAGCACGGGACAGGGGTATGGCTACACCTTC,TRBJ1-2,.,TRBD1,TRBV13
CASGLDRASEAFF,TGTGCTAGTGGCTTGGACAGGGCGAGTGAAGCTTTCTTT,TRBJ1-1,.,TRBD1,TRBV12-5
CASSRDYANEKLFF,TGTGCCAGCAGCCGGGATTATGCTAATGAAAAACTGTTTTTT,TRBJ1-4,few,.,TRBV5-4
CASSSGTSGGYNEQYF,TGTGCCAGCAGCTCAGGGACTAGCGGGGGCTACAACGAGCAGTACTTC,TRBJ2-7,.,TRBD2,TRBV9
CASSIKGVIDTGELFF,TGCGCCAGCAGCATCAAGGGGGTAATCGACACCGGGGAGCTGTTTTTT,TRBJ2-2,many,.,TRBV5-1
CASRFTAGLTEAFF,TGCGCCAGCAGATTTACAGCGGGGTTGACTGAAGCTTTCTTT,TRBJ1-1,.,.,TRBV5-1
CSVVIARGKAEKLFF,TGCAGCGTTGTTATCGCCAGGGGCAAGGCTGAAAAACTGTTTTTT,TRBJ1-4,.,.,TRBV29-1
CASSNTGAGEKLFF,TGCGCCAGCAGTAACACAGGGGCCGGGGAAAAACTGTTTTTT,TRBJ1-4,.,TRBD1,TRBV5-1
CASSLGLSPDTQYF,TGTGCCAGCAGCTTAGGCCTAAGCCCAGATACGCAGTATTTT,TRBJ2-3,.,.,TRBV7-2
CASSYNPIGYGYTF,TGTGCCAGCAGTTACAACCCAATCGGCTATGGCTACACCTTC,TRBJ1-2,.,.,TRBV6-5
CAIGQVGYEQYF,TGTGCCATTGGCCAGGTTGGGTACGAGCAGTACTTC,TRBJ2-7,many,.,TRBV7-8
CASSLRQGTYNEQFF,TGTGCCAGCAGCTTAAGGCAGGGAACATACAATGAGCAGTTCTTC,TRBJ2-1,once,.,TRBV7-6
CAISPDNGYGYTF,TGTGCCATCAGCCCGGACAACGGCTATGGCTACACCTTC,TRBJ1-2,.,.,TRBV10-3
CASAGTGYGYTF,TGCGCCAGCGCCGGGACAGGGTATGGCTACACCTTC,TRBJ1-2,.,TRBD1,TRBV5-1
CASSLSGLAMETQYF,TGTGCCAGCAGCCTTTCGGGACTAGCAATGGAAACGCAGTATTTT,TRBJ2-3,few,TRBD2,TRBV7-8
CASSYGQIQPQHF,TGTGCCAGCAGCTACGGACAGATACAGCCCCAGCATTTT,TRBJ1-5,.,.,TRBV7-8
CASSYRHRTGKSGNTIYF,TGTGCCAGCAGCTACCGACATAGGACAGGCAAATCTGGAAACACCATATATTTT,TRBJ1-3,medium-sized,TRBD1,TRBV5-6
CAISVSGTGGTEAFF,TGTGCCATCAGTGTTTCCGGGACAGGGGGAACTGAAGCTTTCTTT,TRBJ1-1,.,TRBD1,TRBV10-3
CASSKGEAGGGDNEQFF,TGTGCCAGCAGCAAAGGGGAGGCGGGAGGAGGGGACAATGAGCAGTTCTTC,TRBJ2-1,.,.,TRBV21-1
CASSQGQGLYEQYF,TGTGCCAGCAGCCAGGGACAGGGCCTCTACGAGCAGTACTTC,TRBJ2-7,.,TRBD1,TRBV7-9
CASSKRSHRNQPQHF,TGTGCCAGTAGCAAACGGAGTCACCGCAATCAGCCCCAGCATTTT,TRBJ1-5,.,.,TRBV21-1
CATSDSGGGTGRYEQYF,TGTGCCACCAGTGATTCCGGGGGTGGGACAGGGAGGTACGAGCAGTACTTC,TRBJ2-7,.,TRBD1,TRBV24-1
CASSFRRTGGHYGYTF,TGTGCCAGCAGTTTCAGAAGGACAGGGGGCCACTATGGCTACACCTTC,TRBJ1-2,.,TRBD1,TRBV28
CASSPAFRPSSYNEQFF,TGTGCCAGCAGCCCCGCATTCCGTCCCAGCTCCTACAATGAGCAGTTCTTC,TRBJ2-1,.,.,TRBV3-1/TRBV3-2
CASRDGGTEAFF,TGCGCCAGCCGGGACGGGGGGACTGAAGCTTTCTTT,TRBJ1-1,.,.,TRBV10-2
CASSRSLSGQGHEQYF,TGTGCCAGCAGTCGGAGTCTTTCGGGACAGGGCCACGAGCAGTACTTC,TRBJ2-7,.,TRBD1,TRBV2
CASRSEPGSYEQYF,TGCGCCAGCAGGTCTGAGCCGGGATCCTACGAGCAGTACTTC,TRBJ2-7,.,.,TRBV5-1
CASSLQREVYGYTF,TGTGCCAGCAGCCTCCAGAGGGAGGTCTATGGCTACACCTTC,TRBJ1-2,.,.,TRBV7-2